This TCR beta chain was sequenced for a study of cytomegalovirus exposure and HLA in healthy donors. Primers: 60 Vbeta forward and 13 Jbeta reverse. Here immunoSEQ multiplex PCR was the method, and the copy in TCRdb shows in-frame clones only, minus some. The table lists roughly 180,000 clones, 80% to 90% of them singletons. This CDR3 has 14 amino acids. J was trimmed by 5 bases and V by 1 base; bases with no gene match: 3. Germline V gene data show CDR1 as SNHLY and CDR2 as FYNNEI. A remark on this clone: No antigen is known for it.

Study results and limitations: A likely sequencing artifact accounted for one observed cluster of highly shared sequence variants. The study carried out a later analysis of TCR beta sequences. It associated roughly 17,000 of them with specific HLA alleles at a false discovery rate of 0.05.

Input material: PBMCs. The rearrangement uses TRBV2 and TRBJ2-7; 9 bases match TRBD1. The TCR sequence derives from a male donor in good health and CMV-seronegative. The CDR3 DNA follows: TGTGCCAGCAGTGAAGTGGACAGGGGTGACGAGCAGTACTTC. This gives the protein CASSEVDRGDEQYF.